Following are 15 T cell receptor beta chains from one sample sequenced in a study of cytomegalovirus exposure and HLA in healthy donors. Only in-frame clones appear in the TCRdb table, and some are missing; sequencing was by immunoSEQ multiplex PCR. In the table there are some 230,000 clones, around nine tenths of which are singletons. Input material: PBMCs. The source is a woman younger than 35 in good health and CMV-seronegative.

The V and J genes are TRBV7-9 and TRBJ2-4; TRBD1 agrees at 7 bases. With V trimmed by 2 bases and J by 8 bases, 0 bases remained unmatched. The CDR3 loop spans 12 amino acids. The V gene's germline CDR1 is SEHNR and CDR2 FQNEAQ (reference sequence). CDR3 amino acids: CASSLTGDIQYF. The DNA for the CDR3 is TGTGCCAGCAGCTTAACAGGGGACATTCAGTACTTC.

The chain links TRBV11-2 to TRBJ2-1, with no clear D. CDR3 length: 15 residues. Per germline, CDR1 SGHAT and CDR2 FQNNGV. Trimming took off 0 bases at V and 9 bases at J, with 15 bases between the two ends. CDR3 loop: CASSLDRRSHVEQFF. Here the CDR3 DNA reads TGTGCCAGCAGCTTAGATAGGCGGAGCCACGTTGAGCAGTTCTTC. Complete variable domain (other parts from reference TRBV11-2 and TRBJ2-1): EAGVAQSPRYKIIEKRQSVAFWCNPISGHATLYWYQQILGQGPKLLIQFQNNGVVDDSQLPKDRFSAERLKGVDSTLKIQPAKLEDSAVYLCASSLDRRSHVEQFFGPGTRLTVL.

V is TRBV5-1 and J is TRBJ2-2; 7 bases match TRBD1. Per germline, CDR1 SGHRS and CDR2 YFSETQ. This CDR3 is built from 16 residues. V trimming: 4 bases; J trimming: 0 bases; junction bases outside the gene matches: 6. The CDR3 loop reads CASSGTGTANTGELFF. The DNA for the CDR3 is TGCGCCAGCAGCGGAACCGGGACAGCGAACACCGGGGAGCTGTTTTTT.

The J gene is TRBJ2-5, the V gene TRBV7-9, with 13 bases lining up with TRBD2. With 3 bases clipped from V and 4 bases from J, the junction kept 8 bases outside the gene matches. CDR3 size: 17 residues. Germline lookup yields CDR1 SEHNR and CDR2 FQNEAQ (reference sequence). CDR3 region: CASSFTSGRALRETQYF. The CDR3 coding sequence is TGTGCCAGCAGCTTCACTAGCGGGAGGGCCCTTAGAGAGACCCAGTACTTC.

This clone appeared once. V gene TRBV6-1 combines with J gene TRBJ1-2; 11 nucleotides align to TRBD1. Looked up from germline, CDR1 is MNHNS and CDR2 is SASEGT. The CDR3 consists of 17 residues. Germline trimming cut 0 bases from V and 3 bases from J; bases unmatched to any gene: 6. Written as DNA, the CDR3 is TGTGCCAGCAGTGAAGCATTCGGGACAGGGGGTTACTATGGCTACACCTTC. Translation gives CASSEAFGTGGYYGYTF.

The chain is built from TRBV4-1 and TRBJ1-1; D unresolved. Germline CDR1 and CDR2: MGHRA and YSYEKL. The CDR3 extends over 16 amino acids. Trimming left V 4 bases short and J 0 bases short, with 15 bases between. The CDR3 DNA reads TGCGCCAGCAGCCCTCCCACGGGGTTGATGAACACTGAAGCTTTCTTT. Its protein product is CASSPPTGLMNTEAFF.

V usage is TRBV9 and J usage is TRBJ2-2, with 7 bases matching TRBD2. This CDR3 contains 16 residues. J gave up 0 bases and V 4 bases, and 6 bases lay outside the gene matches. Germline V lookup: CDR1 SGDLS, CDR2 YYNGEE. The DNA for the CDR3 is TGTGCCAGCAGCCCCCGCCTAGCGGCGAACACCGGGGAGCTGTTTTTT. Its protein product is CASSPRLAANTGELFF.

In DNA form, the CDR3 reads TGTGCCAGCAGCGCCCAGGGATACGAGCAGTACTTC. Its protein product is CASSAQGYEQYF. The V and J genes are TRBV7-9 and TRBJ2-7; tentatively, D is TRBD1 (5 bases). V was clipped by 5 bases and J by 4 bases, with 9 bases between them. This CDR3 has 12 residues. The V gene's germline CDR1 is SEHNR and CDR2 FQNEAQ (reference sequence).

The chain recombines TRBV11-2 with TRBJ2-5, with 8 bases that match TRBD1. V was pared by 6 bases and J by 5 bases, with 8 bases of the junction left unmatched. This CDR3 region has 14 residues. The germline V gene encodes CDR1 SGHAT and CDR2 FQNNGV. CDR3 sequence: CASSYQGARETQYF. The CDR3 DNA follows: TGTGCCAGCAGTTATCAGGGGGCCCGGGAGACCCAGTACTTC.

This chain connects TRBV5-4 to TRBJ1-1; no clear D. V shed 4 bases and J shed 7 bases, with 14 bases lying between them. Germline-derived CDR1 and CDR2 are SGHNT and YYREEE (reference sequence). The CDR3 consists of 13 residues. The CDR3 DNA reads as TGTGCCAGCAGCCCACGGGAGGCAGGTGAAGCTTTCTTT. It yields the protein CASSPREAGEAFF.

This chain connects TRBV29-1 to TRBJ1-1; tentative D call: TRBD1 (5 bases). This CDR3 region has 12 residues. Deletions cut 5 bases from V and 7 bases from J, with 14 bases between. Per the germline V gene, CDR1 is SQVTM and CDR2 is ANQGSEA. The CDR3 spells CSVFNRGGEAFF. The CDR3 coding sequence is TGCAGCGTTTTCAACCGGGGGGGTGAAGCTTTCTTT. The whole variable domain, remainder taken from reference TRBV29-1 and TRBJ1-1, is SAVISQKPSRDICQRGTSLTIQCQVDSQVTMMFWYRQQPGQSLTLIATANQGSEATYESGFVIDKFPISRPNLTFSTLTVSNMSPEDSSIYLCSVFNRGGEAFFGQGTRLTVV.

The chain joins TRBV6-1 to TRBJ2-3; no definite D call. Trimming pared 7 bases from V and 6 bases from J, leaving 11 bases between. This CDR3 has 12 amino acids. Germline values: CDR1 MNHNS, CDR2 SASEGT. Here the CDR3 reads CASNPSVDTQYF. As DNA, the CDR3 is TGTGCCAGCAATCCCAGCGTGGATACGCAGTATTTT.

The J gene is TRBJ2-2, the V gene TRBV10-3; D perhaps matches TRBD1 (6 bases). The germline gives CDR1 ENHRY, CDR2 SYGVKD. The CDR3 has 15 amino acids. Trimming shortened V by 0 bases and J by 6 bases, and 11 bases separated the two germline ends. CDR3 sequence: CAISESVGAAGELFF. CDR3 nucleotides: TGTGCCATCAGTGAGTCTGTGGGGGCCGCCGGGGAGCTGTTTTTT.

J is TRBJ2-1 and V is TRBV2; 7 bases match TRBD2. V lost 7 bases to trimming and J lost 3 bases; unmatched junction nucleotides: 9. In germline, CDR1 is SNHLY, CDR2 FYNNEI. The CDR3 runs to 15 residues. DNA for the CDR3: TGTGCCAGCACCTTAAGCGGGGCAAACTACAATGAGCAGTTCTTC. It is translated as CASTLSGANYNEQFF.

This rearrangement joins TRBV6-1 to TRBJ2-1; TRBD1 might be the D (6 bases). Per the germline V gene, CDR1 is MNHNS and CDR2 is SASEGT. The CDR3 contains 13 residues. The germline V and J ends were trimmed by 5 bases and 6 bases, with 11 bases remaining between them. CDR3 residues: CASSRPGVNEQFF. CDR3 DNA sequence: TGTGCCAGCAGTAGGCCAGGGGTCAATGAGCAGTTCTTC.